Following are 12 T cell receptor beta chains from one sample sequenced in a study of blood T cell repertoires in COVID-19. Clones were sequenced by immunoSEQ multiplex PCR, and TCRdb holds only the in-frame ones, with some missing. The table includes 95,000 to 150,000 clones, approximately 83% detected once. The specimen was peripheral blood. The receptors originated from a woman aged 70-85 years with acute or convalescent COVID-19.

The chain joins TRBV6-2 or TRBV6-3 to TRBJ1-6, with D possibly matching TRBD1 (5 bases). Per germline, CDR1 MNHEY and CDR2 SVGEGT. V lost 5 bases to trimming and J lost 7 bases, with 15 bases between them. The length of the CDR3 is 15 residues. In DNA form, the CDR3 reads TGTGCCAGCAGTAGGACACCCCGGGGGAATTCACCCCTCCACTTT. Protein sequence: CASSRTPRGNSPLHF.

V gene TRBV19 combines with J gene TRBJ2-3; 11 bases align to TRBD2. Trimming took 6 bases from V and 9 from J; bases not matched to a gene: 11. Germline values: CDR1 LNHDA, CDR2 SQIVND (reference sequence). This CDR3 has 15 amino acids. The CDR3: CASSETSGVGGTQYF. Here the CDR3 DNA reads TGTGCCAGTAGCGAGACTAGCGGGGTGGGAGGGACGCAGTATTTT.

The genes are TRBV11-3 and TRBJ2-1; 7 nucleotides agree with TRBD1. J gave up 3 bases and V 3 bases, and 5 bases lay outside the gene matches. The CDR3 runs to 15 residues. The germline gives CDR1 SGHNT, CDR2 YENEEA. For the CDR3, the DNA is TGTGCCAGCAGCTTGAGGGGACAGCGCTACAATGAGCAGTTCTTC. Translation gives CASSLRGQRYNEQFF.

The chain recombines TRBV7-2 with TRBJ2-7; D is perhaps TRBD2 (6 bases). Germline V gives CDR1 SGHTA, CDR2 FQGNSA. The CDR3 is 13 residues long. The V and J ends lost 5 bases and 5 bases respectively, with 13 bases between them. CDR3 residues: CASSGGIVDEQYF. The CDR3 nucleotides read TGTGCCAGCAGCGGGGGGATAGTGGACGAGCAGTACTTC.

The rearrangement joins TRBV30 to TRBJ1-3; D might be TRBD1 (5 bases). Trimming left V 0 bases short and J 0 bases short, with 15 bases between. Germline CDR1 GTSNPN, CDR2 SVGIG (reference sequence). The CDR3 covers 17 residues. As DNA, the CDR3 is TGTGCCTGGAGTGTACTCGGGGGGATCGACTCTGGAAACACCATATATTTT. Its protein product is CAWSVLGGIDSGNTIYF.

The gene calls are TRBV30 and TRBJ1-2; D not resolved. Germline loops: CDR1 GTSNPN, CDR2 SVGIG (reference sequence). The length of the CDR3 is 15 residues. V lost 5 bases and J lost 0, with 16 bases in between. CDR3 sequence (DNA): TGTGCCTGGGGATCAAGTCAGAAACCTAACTATGGCTACACCTTC. Encoded protein: CAWGSSQKPNYGYTF.

The rearrangement joins TRBV10-1 to TRBJ2-5; 10 bases match TRBD2. V dropped 10 bases and J dropped 2; count of bases not matched to a gene: 10. CDR3 size: 15 residues. Germline lookup yields CDR1 WNHNN and CDR2 SYGVQD (reference sequence). The CDR3 loop reads CATGGLAGEQETQYF. The CDR3 DNA sequence: TGCGCCACCGGAGGGCTAGCGGGGGAGCAAGAGACCCAGTACTTC.

This clone has more than one count but fewer than ten. This chain connects TRBV29-1 to TRBJ1-2; no reliable D call. Germline lookup yields CDR1 SQVTM and CDR2 ANQGSEA. The CDR3 loop spans 10 amino acids. V lost 8 bases, J lost 3 bases, and 7 bases lay in between. CDR3 coding DNA: TGCAGCATTTACTACTATGGCTACACCTTC. It specifies CSIYYYGYTF.

J is TRBJ2-7 and V is TRBV6-6; weak D call: TRBD2 (5 bases). The V and J ends lost 3 bases and 2 bases respectively, with 11 bases between them. CDR1 is MNHNY, CDR2 SVGAGI, per germline (reference sequence). The CDR3 length is 14 residues. This chain's CDR3 is CASSYTGNPYEQYV. The CDR3 coding sequence is TGTGCCAGCAGTTATACCGGGAACCCCTACGAGCAGTACGTC.

The chain uses TRBV3-1 (or the pseudogene TRBV3-2) and TRBJ1-6; D not resolved. Germline CDR1 is LGHDT and CDR2 is YNNKEL (reference sequence). This CDR3 contains 13 residues. The germline V and J ends were trimmed by 1 base and 9 bases, with 7 bases remaining between them. The CDR3 bases are TGTGCCAGCAGCCAAGGAGTGGTTTCACCCCTCCACTTT. This sequence encodes CASSQGVVSPLHF.

A single count supports this clone. V is TRBV13 and J is TRBJ1-1, with a tentative D call TRBD1 (6 bases). The length of the CDR3 is 14 residues. Germline V gives CDR1 PRHDT, CDR2 FYEKMQ (reference sequence). Trimming shortened V by 6 bases and J by 0 bases, and 11 bases separated the two germline ends. CDR3 DNA: TGTGCCAGCAGGAGGACAGCCATGAACACTGAAGCTTTCTTT. Protein: CASRRTAMNTEAFF.

V usage is TRBV20-1 and J usage is TRBJ1-4; tentatively, D is TRBD1 (6 bases). The CDR3 runs to 11 residues. CDR1 and CDR2 from the germline V gene are DFQATT and SNEGSKA (reference sequence). V was trimmed by 7 bases and J by 8 bases, leaving 11 bases between them. The chain's CDR3 is CSVPGAEKLFF. Written as DNA, the CDR3 is TGCAGTGTACCAGGGGCCGAAAAACTGTTTTTT.